The 18 T cell receptor beta chains presented below share a single source sample, sequenced in a study of human T cells and chemical hapten exposure. The sample's time point: pre-sensitization, week 0. The treatment was: therapeutic diphenylcyclopropenone sensitization with weekly scalp DPC. A single record per CDR3 protein comes from TCRdb applying MiXCR to the RACE reads. The table has about 380,000 distinct CDR3 sequences, roughly 4.6% seen once. The material sequenced was whole blood, taken in connection with sensitization to the hapten diphenylcyclopropenone (DPC). These receptors all come from a woman between 50 and 59 years old with alopecia areata. Some clones in this sample may be carry-over from other donors' samples.

This clonotype was counted only a few times. The rearrangement links TRBV29-1 to TRBJ2-3; D may be TRBD2 (6 bases). There are 14 residues in the CDR3. V was clipped by 4 bases and J by 6 bases, with 17 bases between them. The germline CDR1 and CDR2 sequences are SQVTM and ANQGSEA. This chain's CDR3 is CSVVLVGGKDTQYF. CDR3 in DNA: TGCAGCGTTGTTCTGGTGGGGGGAAAGGATACGCAGTATTTT.

This clonotype appeared many times. J is TRBJ1-1 and V is TRBV11-3, with 7 bases matching TRBD1. The germline V gene has CDR1 SGHNT and CDR2 YENEEA. Losses at the gene ends were 3 bases for V and 4 bases for J; bases not matched to a gene: 11. This CDR3 is 16 amino acids long. In DNA form, the CDR3 reads TGTGCCAGCAGCTTGGGTCAGGGGGAAGGGAGCACTGAAGCTTTCTTT. This encodes CASSLGQGEGSTEAFF.

This clonotype was seen many times. CDR3 in DNA: TGCAGTGCGAGGGACACCCGCTACGAGCAGTACTTC. It codes for CSARDTRYEQYF. This chain connects TRBV20-1 to TRBJ2-7; tentative D call: TRBD1 (6 bases). Deletions cut 6 bases from V and 3 bases from J, with 12 bases between. This CDR3 has 12 residues. The germline CDR1 and CDR2 sequences are DFQATT and SNEGSKA (reference sequence).

The chain combines TRBV9 with TRBJ1-6; D call uncertain. Per germline, CDR1 SGDLS and CDR2 YYNGEE. There are 18 residues in the CDR3. The V end was cut by 0 bases, the J end by 1 base, with 14 bases between. CDR3 nucleotides: TGTGCCAGCAGCGTAGATGGAAGGATTGGATCCTATAATTCACCCCTCCACTTT. Amino acid sequence: CASSVDGRIGSYNSPLHF.

This clonotype turned up a few times. V is TRBV7-9 and J is TRBJ1-1; 8 bases match TRBD1. V lost 4 bases and J lost 9; bases outside the gene matches: 10. The germline gives CDR1 SEHNR, CDR2 FQNEAQ (reference sequence). CDR3 length: 14 amino acids. This CDR3 reads CASSWPRTGPKAFF. The DNA for the CDR3 is TGTGCCAGCAGCTGGCCCCGGACAGGGCCTAAAGCTTTCTTT.

This clonotype has ten or more counts. The V gene is TRBV19, the J gene TRBJ2-6; 9 nucleotides line up with TRBD1. The CDR3 runs 16 residues. CDR1 is LNHDA and CDR2 is SQIVND in the germline V gene (reference sequence). After removal of 7 bases from V and 1 base from J, the junction contained 5 bases not matched to a gene. The CDR3 DNA reads as TGTGCCAGTACCGGGACAGGGTTGTCTGGGGCCAACGTCCTGACTTTC. Translating gives CASTGTGLSGANVLTF. Variable domain in full (rest from reference TRBV19 and TRBJ2-6): DGGITQSPKYLFRKEGQNVTLSCEQNLNHDAMYWYRQDPGQGLRLIYYSQIVNDFQKGDIAEGYSVSREKKESFPLTVTSAQKNPTAFYLCASTGTGLSGANVLTFGAGSRLTVL.

This clonotype showed up many times. The V and J genes are TRBV10-2 and TRBJ2-7; 10 positions match TRBD2. The germline CDR1 and CDR2 sequences are WSHSY and SAAADI. The length of the CDR3 is 14 residues. V lost 7 bases, J lost 0 bases, and 3 bases stayed unmatched. CDR3: CASNVAGGSYEQYF. Here the CDR3 DNA reads TGCGCCAGCAACGTAGCGGGAGGCTCCTACGAGCAGTACTTC.

In its sample, this clonotype was seen a few times. The V gene is TRBV9, the J gene TRBJ2-7, with 11 bases fitting TRBD2. The CDR3 extends over 15 amino acids. Germline trimming cut 3 bases from V and 2 bases from J; bases unmatched to any gene: 4. CDR1 SGDLS and CDR2 YYNGEE come from the germline V gene. The CDR3 bases are TGTGCCAGCAGCGCAGGGACTAGCGGACCCTACGAGCAGTACTTC. Protein product: CASSAGTSGPYEQYF.

Written as DNA, the CDR3 is TGTGCCAGTGATGACAGGGTGAACACTGAAGCTTTCTTT. This gives the protein CASDDRVNTEAFF. The gene calls are TRBV2 and TRBJ1-1; 7 bases agree with TRBD1. V shed 9 bases, J shed 0 bases, and the junction held 4 bases outside the gene matches. The CDR3 runs 13 residues. Germline assignment: CDR1 SNHLY and CDR2 FYNNEI.

This chain links TRBV4-2 with TRBJ2-1, with D perhaps assigned TRBD1 or TRBD2 (5 bases each). From germline, CDR1 is LGHNA and CDR2 YNFKEQ. Trimming took off 3 bases at V and 2 bases at J, with 17 bases between the two ends. CDR3 length equals 17 residues. CDR3 loop: CASSHEVGTPTYNEQFF. For the CDR3, the DNA is TGTGCCAGCAGCCATGAAGTGGGGACGCCAACCTACAATGAGCAGTTCTTC.

Regarding this clonotype: One junction end disagrees with the germline gene, perhaps due to a read error. The V call is TRBV27, the J call TRBJ2-2; 7 bases are a match to TRBD2. The CDR3 runs 14 residues. The germline CDR1 and CDR2 sequences are MNHEY and SMNVEV (reference sequence). The CDR3 loop is CASSLAANTRELFF. CDR3 in DNA: TGTGCCAGCAGTCTAGCGGCGAACACCAGGGAGCTGTTTTTT.

This clonotype has a count of ten or more. The chain joins TRBV20-1 to TRBJ2-7, with D maybe TRBD2 (6 bases). V lost 6 bases to trimming and J lost 4 bases, with 16 bases between them. The germline gives CDR1 DFQATT, CDR2 SNEGSKA (reference sequence). The CDR3 extends over 13 amino acids. Written as DNA, the CDR3 is TGCAGTGCCCCGGGGGACTCTCCGTACGAGCAGTACTTC. Residues: CSAPGDSPYEQYF.

In this sample, this clonotype turned up many times. This sequence joins TRBV5-1 and TRBJ2-7; D is unclear. The V gene lost 0 bases and the J gene lost 4 bases, with 11 bases spanning the gap. Germline V gene lookup returns CDR1 SGHRS and CDR2 YFSETQ. The CDR3 loop spans 14 amino acids. The CDR3: CASSLGPVVYEQYF. The CDR3 DNA is TGCGCCAGCAGCTTGGGACCGGTAGTTTACGAGCAGTACTTC.

The V call is TRBV7-9, the J call TRBJ1-3; D uncertain. CDR3 size: 15 residues. CDR1 is SEHNR and CDR2 is FQNEAQ in the germline V gene (reference sequence). V lost 1 base to trimming and J lost 3 bases, with 10 bases between them. The CDR3 nucleotides read TGTGCCAGCAGCTTAGAAGCCGCAGATGGAAACACCATATATTTT. Amino acids: CASSLEAADGNTIYF.

This clonotype was counted only a few times. This chain joins TRBV7-2 and TRBJ2-1; D may be TRBD1 (6 bases). Trimming took off 1 base at V and 6 bases at J, with 10 bases between the two ends. The CDR3 length is 14 residues. Germline CDR1 and CDR2: SGHTA and FQGNSA. The CDR3 protein is CASSLGGTINEQFF. For the CDR3, the DNA is TGTGCCAGCAGCTTAGGTGGGACAATCAATGAGCAGTTCTTC.

The gene calls are TRBV12-3 or TRBV12-4 and TRBJ1-1; possibly TRBD1 for D (6 bases). V lost 2 bases and J lost 8, with 18 bases in between. The CDR3 sequence is 15 residues long. CDR3 amino acids: CASSLTTGGAREAFF. The CDR3 nucleotides read TGTGCCAGCAGTTTAACGACCGGGGGCGCGAGGGAAGCTTTCTTT.

This clonotype was picked up many times. Here the CDR3 DNA reads TGTGCCAGCAGCCCGCTGACAGGGTTCACTGAAGCTTTCTTT. Translation gives CASSPLTGFTEAFF. The J gene is TRBJ1-1, the V gene TRBV7-9; 7 bases match TRBD1. Germline V gives CDR1 SEHNR, CDR2 FQNEAQ (reference sequence). V was clipped by 5 bases and J by 4 bases; unmatched bases: 7. This CDR3 contains 14 residues.

The rearrangement uses TRBV7-6 and TRBJ1-6; 7 nucleotides agree with TRBD1. Trimming at V came to 7 bases and at J to 4 bases, leaving 7 bases not matched to a gene. The CDR3 loop spans 15 amino acids. Germline CDR1 reads SGHVS; CDR2 reads FNYEAQ. CDR3 nucleotides: TGTGCCAGCACCCCAAACAGGGGTTATAATTCACCCCTCCACTTT. As protein: CASTPNRGYNSPLHF.